Sequencing of this TCR beta chain was carried out in a study of metastatic and nonmetastatic thyroid tumors. Background on the study: Where malignant and benign thyroid patients were concerned, repertoires were compared across blood and tumor or nodule tissue.

The CDR3 runs to 16 residues. CDR1 SGHAT and CDR2 FQDESV come from the germline V gene (reference sequence). Trimming stripped 5 bases from V and 7 bases from J, with 21 bases between. Points on this clone: No antigen is known for it.

Per the original methods: Clinicopathological groups supplied CDR3 differences that were used to build a distant-metastasis classifier for papillary thyroid cancer. TCRdb re-clonotyped the PCR reads via MiXCR. These V and J calls rely on TCRdb rather than the paper's analysis. The sample consists of about 22,000 clones, more than 15% of them appearing once. Findings of the study overall: The reported finding was significantly higher TCR beta diversity in malignant thyroid tumors relative to benign nodules, in blood and tumor.

No patient received treatment before thyroid surgery. The sequencing input was adjacent normal tissue. The clonotype comes from a male donor with papillary thyroid cancer or a benign thyroid nodule (not recorded which). Some clones in this sample may be carry-over from other donors' samples. The genes are TRBV11-1 and TRBJ2-1; D perhaps matches TRBD1 (6 bases). The CDR3 coding sequence is TGTGCCAGCAGCGCCAGGGGAGCAAGAAAAACGAATGAGCAGTTCTTC. Translation gives CASSARGARKTNEQFF.